The 2 T cell receptor beta chains given below trace back to one sample, sequenced in a study of prognosis after radiotherapy for stage I lung cancer. Researchers used two-round multiplex PCR to amplify TCR beta CDR3 starting from genomic DNA. Initially, in first-round PCR, primers specific to each TRBV and TRBJ gene were used. From the multiplex PCR reads, TCRdb called clonotypes with MiXCR, one entry per CDR3 protein. The data contain about 35,000 distinct CDR3 sequences, 25% to 40% of them singletons. Sequenced here: PBMCs, sampled before or after stereotactic body radiation therapy (not recorded which). These receptors were taken from a donor over 45 with non-small cell lung cancer.

The chain uses TRBV18 and TRBJ1-4; TRBD1 might be the D (6 bases). The CDR3 sequence is 15 residues long. V lost 5 bases and J lost 5, with 15 bases in between. Germline CDR1 reads KGHSH; CDR2 reads LQKENI. Here the CDR3 reads CASSSQTGPNEKLFF. The CDR3 bases are TGTGCCAGCTCAAGCCAGACAGGCCCAAATGAAAAACTGTTTTTT.

The chain couples TRBV28 to TRBJ2-7; D is possibly TRBD1 (5 bases). V gave up 8 bases and J gave up 2 bases, with 13 bases separating them. This CDR3 spans 13 amino acids. In germline, CDR1 is MDHEN, CDR2 SYDVKM. CDR3 coding DNA: TGTGCCAGCGCCCAGGGTGGGACCTACGAGCAGTACTTC. It yields the protein CASAQGGTYEQYF.